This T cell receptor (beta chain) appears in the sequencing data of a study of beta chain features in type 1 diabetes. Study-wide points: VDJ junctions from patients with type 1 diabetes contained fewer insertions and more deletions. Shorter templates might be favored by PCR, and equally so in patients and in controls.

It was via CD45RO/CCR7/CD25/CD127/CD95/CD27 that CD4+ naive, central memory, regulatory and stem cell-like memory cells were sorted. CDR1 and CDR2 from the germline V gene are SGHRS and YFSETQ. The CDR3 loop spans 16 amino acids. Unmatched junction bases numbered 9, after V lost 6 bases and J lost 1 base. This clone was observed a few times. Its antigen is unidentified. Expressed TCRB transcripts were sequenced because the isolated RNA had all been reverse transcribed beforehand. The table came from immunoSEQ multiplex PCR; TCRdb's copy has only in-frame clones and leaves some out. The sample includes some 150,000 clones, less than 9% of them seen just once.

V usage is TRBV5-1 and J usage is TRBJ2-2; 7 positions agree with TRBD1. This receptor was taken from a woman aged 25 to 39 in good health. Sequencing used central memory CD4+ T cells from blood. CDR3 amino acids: CASKQLDRLNTGELFF. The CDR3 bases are TGCGCCAGCAAACAATTGGACAGGCTGAACACCGGGGAGCTGTTTTTT.